This T cell receptor beta chain originates from a study of OX40 agonist ivuxolimab in advanced cancers. Study results and limitations: The average count of expanded clones was higher among CD8+ T cells than among CD4+. Which antigen the expanded peripheral T cells recognized is unknown. The study observed clonal expansion of CD4+ and CD8+ blood T cells by week 6 at 0.1 to 3.0 mg/kg. Low levels of normalized T-cell clonal expansion also appeared in some nonresponders.

Trimming took off 0 bases at V and 7 bases at J, with 10 bases between the two ends. Germline CDR1 is SGHKS and CDR2 is YYEKEE (reference sequence). This CDR3 has 13 amino acids. Sequenced by immunoSEQ multiplex PCR; TCRdb stores in-frame clones only, minus some. The profile shows roughly 41,000 clones, 86% of them singletons. This clone was seen a handful of times. What it binds is not known. Sequencing was performed on CD4+ or CD8+ T cells sorted from blood, taken in a trial of the OX40 agonist ivuxolimab. The origin of this receptor is an adult with an advanced solid tumor such as melanoma, head and neck, liver or kidney cancer. This sequence joins TRBV5-5 and TRBJ1-2; D unclear. The CDR3 spells CASSLDPTVGYTF. CDR3 bases: TGTGCCAGCAGCTTGGACCCAACTGTTGGCTACACCTTC.